This TCR beta chain was profiled in a study of T cells after yellow fever vaccination. In TCRdb, the 5' RACE reads were re-called with MiXCR into one record per CDR3 protein. The sample has tens of thousands of distinct CDR3 sequences; less than 8.5% are singletons. The CDR3 consists of 17 residues. V shed 0 bases, J shed 5 bases, and the junction held 9 bases outside the gene matches. The V gene's germline CDR1 is LGHNA and CDR2 YSLEER. This clonotype has ten or more counts. The TCR comes from a man aged 25 to 45 who received the YFV17D yellow fever vaccine. The rearrangement uses TRBV4-3 and TRBJ2-5, with 10 bases lining up with TRBD2. Sequencing used CD8+ T cells sorted from PBMCs, obtained 15 days after the yellow fever booster vaccination. DNA of the CDR3: TGCGCCAGCAGCCAAGATCCGGCTAGCGGGAGCGGCGAGACCCAGTACTTC. Translated: CASSQDPASGSGETQYF.